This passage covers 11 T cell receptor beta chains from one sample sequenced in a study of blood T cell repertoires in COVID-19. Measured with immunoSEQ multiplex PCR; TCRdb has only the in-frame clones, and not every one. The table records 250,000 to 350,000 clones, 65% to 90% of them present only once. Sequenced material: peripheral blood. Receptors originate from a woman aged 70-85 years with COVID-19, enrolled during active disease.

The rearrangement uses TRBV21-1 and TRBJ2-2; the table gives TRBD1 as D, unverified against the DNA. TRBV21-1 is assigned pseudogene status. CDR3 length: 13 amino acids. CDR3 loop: CASGTANTGELFF. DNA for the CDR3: TGTGCCAGCGGGACAGCGAACACCGGGGAGCTGTTTTTT.

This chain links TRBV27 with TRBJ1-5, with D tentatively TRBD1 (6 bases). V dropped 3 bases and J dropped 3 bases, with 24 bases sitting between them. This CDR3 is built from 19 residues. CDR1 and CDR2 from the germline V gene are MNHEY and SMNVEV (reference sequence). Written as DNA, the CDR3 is TGTGCCAGCAGTTTGGCCCCTCCTAACAGGGCCAATTACAATCAGCCCCAGCATTTT. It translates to CASSLAPPNRANYNQPQHF.

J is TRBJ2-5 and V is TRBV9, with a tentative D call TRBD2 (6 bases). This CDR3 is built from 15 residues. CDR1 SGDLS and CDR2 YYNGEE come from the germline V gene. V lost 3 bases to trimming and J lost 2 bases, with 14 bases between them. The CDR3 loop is CASSAIPAGQETQYF. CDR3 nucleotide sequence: TGTGCCAGCAGCGCCATACCTGCGGGGCAAGAGACCCAGTACTTC.

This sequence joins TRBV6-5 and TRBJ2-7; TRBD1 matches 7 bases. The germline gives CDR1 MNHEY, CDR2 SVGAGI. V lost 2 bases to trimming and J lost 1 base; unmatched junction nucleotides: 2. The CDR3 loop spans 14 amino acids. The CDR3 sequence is CASSYVTGSYEQYF. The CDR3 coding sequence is TGTGCCAGCAGTTACGTGACAGGGTCCTACGAGCAGTACTTC.

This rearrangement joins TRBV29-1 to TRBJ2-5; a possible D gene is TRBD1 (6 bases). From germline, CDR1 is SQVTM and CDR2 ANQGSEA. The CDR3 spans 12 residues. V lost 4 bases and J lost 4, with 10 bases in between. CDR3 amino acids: CSVAAGVETQYF. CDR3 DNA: TGCAGCGTTGCGGCAGGGGTAGAGACCCAGTACTTC. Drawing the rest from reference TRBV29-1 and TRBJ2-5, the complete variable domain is SAVISQKPSRDICQRGTSLTIQCQVDSQVTMMFWYRQQPGQSLTLIATANQGSEATYESGFVIDKFPISRPNLTFSTLTVSNMSPEDSSIYLCSVAAGVETQYFGPGTRLLVL.

The CDR3 is CASSLAGGRTGELFF. As DNA, the CDR3 is TGTGCCAGCAGTCTAGCGGGGGGGCGTACCGGGGAGCTGTTTTTT. The chain links TRBV6-5 to TRBJ2-2; TRBD2 matches 12 bases. This CDR3 is 15 amino acids long. Per germline, CDR1 MNHEY and CDR2 SVGAGI. With 5 bases clipped from V and 5 bases from J, the junction kept 3 bases outside the gene matches.

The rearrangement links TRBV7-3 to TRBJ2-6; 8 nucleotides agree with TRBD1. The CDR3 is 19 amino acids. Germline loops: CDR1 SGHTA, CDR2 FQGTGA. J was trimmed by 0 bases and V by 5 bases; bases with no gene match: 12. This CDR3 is CASSPTWDRPDSGANVLTF. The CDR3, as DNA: TGTGCCAGCAGCCCTACCTGGGACAGGCCAGACTCTGGGGCCAACGTCCTGACTTTC.

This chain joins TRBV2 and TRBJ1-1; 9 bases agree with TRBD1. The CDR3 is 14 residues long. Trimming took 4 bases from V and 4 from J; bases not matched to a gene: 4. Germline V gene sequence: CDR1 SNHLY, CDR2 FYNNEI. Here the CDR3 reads CASSGRQGVTEAFF. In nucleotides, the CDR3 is TGTGCCAGCAGTGGGAGACAGGGGGTCACTGAAGCTTTCTTT.

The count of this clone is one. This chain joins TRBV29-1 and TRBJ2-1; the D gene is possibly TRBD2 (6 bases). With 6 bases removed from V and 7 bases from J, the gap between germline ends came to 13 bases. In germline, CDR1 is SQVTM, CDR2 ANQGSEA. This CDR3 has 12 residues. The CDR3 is CSVGDFLNEQFF. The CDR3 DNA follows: TGCAGCGTGGGGGACTTCCTGAATGAGCAGTTCTTC.

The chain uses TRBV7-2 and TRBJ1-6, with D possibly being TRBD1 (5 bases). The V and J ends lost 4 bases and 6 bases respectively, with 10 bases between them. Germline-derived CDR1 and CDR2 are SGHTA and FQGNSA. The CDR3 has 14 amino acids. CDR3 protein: CASSSFGGNSPLHF. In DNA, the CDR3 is TGTGCCAGCAGCTCGTTCGGGGGTAATTCACCCCTCCACTTT.

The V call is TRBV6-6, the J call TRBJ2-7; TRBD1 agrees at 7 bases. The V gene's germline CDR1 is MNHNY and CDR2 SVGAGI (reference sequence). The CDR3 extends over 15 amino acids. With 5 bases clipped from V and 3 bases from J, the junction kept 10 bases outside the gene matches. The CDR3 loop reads CASSKEGGLNYEQYF. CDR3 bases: TGTGCCAGCAGTAAAGAAGGGGGCTTGAACTACGAGCAGTACTTC.